The clone carrying this T cell receptor (beta chain) was recorded a few times. Antigen unknown. This sample was taken from a study of shared clonotypes between healthy human individuals. Study-wide findings and caveats: Sampling involved blood alone; tissue repertoires likely differ.

The repertoire was sequenced with immunoSEQ multiplex PCR; TCRdb's copy has only in-frame clones and lacks some. The sample has millions of clones; around 94% are singletons. This CDR3 region has 14 residues. V dropped 6 bases and J dropped 2; count of bases not matched to a gene: 7. CDR1 SQVTM and CDR2 ANQGSEA come from the germline V gene. Donors included only healthy HIV-negative adults lacking recent acute infections or vaccinations. Only Caucasian adults living in Nashville, Tennessee served as donors. The chain recombines TRBV29-1 with TRBJ1-1, with TRBD1 matching over 9 bases. The sequenced sample consisted of naive CD4+ T cells sorted from blood. As for subset: CD45RA+ positively selected. This clonotype was sampled from a man younger than 35 in good health. The CDR3 DNA reads as TGCAGCGTGATCCGGGACAGGGTTAACACTGAAGCTTTCTTT. Protein product: CSVIRDRVNTEAFF.